The 18 T cell receptor beta chains presented below share a single source sample, sequenced in a study of a mutant IDH1 vaccine in newly diagnosed glioma. Time point here: week 5, during vaccination. Vaccine doses each comprised 300 ug of mutant IDH1 20-mer peptide, with topical imiquimod. Their antigen targets remain unknown. Libraries were prepared by immunoSEQ multiplex PCR; TCRdb keeps only in-frame clonotypes and omits some of them. The sample carries roughly 50,000 clones, over 75% recorded once. The source material was PBMCs, sampled from a glioma patient whose treatment included an IDH1 peptide vaccine. The receptors here all came from a woman aged 35 to 49 with glioma.

V usage is TRBV9 and J usage is TRBJ1-3; D gene ambiguous. The V end was cut by 4 bases, the J end by 8 bases, with 10 bases between. The CDR3 runs 12 residues. Germline V gives CDR1 SGDLS, CDR2 YYNGEE. This CDR3 is CASSPALDTIYF. DNA for the CDR3: TGTGCCAGCAGCCCCGCCCTTGACACCATATATTTT.

The chain has TRBV5-4 and TRBJ2-2, with D possibly being TRBD1 (5 bases). This CDR3 spans 13 amino acids. Trimming left V 3 bases short and J 3 bases short, with 6 bases between. Per germline, CDR1 SGHNT and CDR2 YYREEE (reference sequence). CDR3 region: CASSSRDTGELFF. The DNA of the CDR3 is TGTGCCAGCAGCTCCAGGGACACCGGGGAGCTGTTTTTT.

This clone has a single count. The chain is built from TRBV5-1 and TRBJ2-3; the match to TRBD2 covers 7 bases. In germline, CDR1 is SGHRS, CDR2 YFSETQ. With V trimmed by 5 bases and J by 0 bases, 6 bases remained unmatched. The CDR3 has 15 amino acids. The DNA of the CDR3 is TGCGCCAGCAGTGGGAGCGGGGCTAGCACAGATACGCAGTATTTT. Its protein is CASSGSGASTDTQYF.

The genes are TRBV9 and TRBJ2-3; D gene ambiguous. Trimming pared 2 bases from V and 2 bases from J, leaving 6 bases between. The CDR3 covers 13 residues. Germline V gene lookup returns CDR1 SGDLS and CDR2 YYNGEE. In nucleotides, the CDR3 is TGTGCCAGCAGCGTTTGGGACACAGATACGCAGTATTTT. Amino acid sequence: CASSVWDTDTQYF. The full variable domain, completed using reference TRBV9 and TRBJ2-3, is DSGVTQTPKHLITATGQRVTLRCSPRSGDLSVYWYQQSLDQGLQFLIQYYNGEERAKGNILERFSAQQFPDLHSELNLSSLELGDSALYFCASSVWDTDTQYFGPGTRLTVL.

This rearrangement joins TRBV6-1 to TRBJ1-2; no firm D call. The germline V gene has CDR1 MNHNS and CDR2 SASEGT. Between the trimmed V and J ends, which lost 3 bases and 5 bases, there was a span of 7 bases. This CDR3 region has 12 residues. CDR3 sequence (DNA): TGTGCCAGCAGTGACGGCAGTTATGGCTACACCTTC. It is translated as CASSDGSYGYTF.

This chain's CDR3 is CAISAGRTNEKLFF. The CDR3 DNA reads as TGTGCCATCAGTGCTGGGAGGACTAATGAAAAACTGTTTTTT. The gene calls are TRBV10-3 and TRBJ1-4; D remains unclear. Per the germline V gene, CDR1 is ENHRY and CDR2 is SYGVKD. This CDR3 is 14 amino acids long. Trimming took off 4 bases at V and 2 bases at J, with 8 bases between the two ends.

The chain recombines TRBV6-6 with TRBJ2-1; 8 nucleotides line up with TRBD1. The CDR3 totals 12 residues. Germline-derived CDR1 and CDR2 are MNHNY and SVGAGI (reference sequence). The trim removed 2 bases at V and 13 bases at J, leaving 4 bases unmatched. In nucleotides, the CDR3 is TGTGCCAGCAGTTACCCACAGGGGGACCAGTTCTTC. The encoded protein is CASSYPQGDQFF.

The chain recombines TRBV9 with TRBJ1-2; weak D call: TRBD1 (6 bases). V was cut by 3 bases and J by 8 bases, with 11 bases left in between. Germline V gene data show CDR1 as SGDLS and CDR2 as YYNGEE. The CDR3 loop spans 12 amino acids. The DNA for the CDR3 is TGTGCCAGCAGCGAGGGGGTATGGGGCTACACCTTC. This gives the protein CASSEGVWGYTF.

The CDR3 sequence is CASSYSMGASGNTIYF. The CDR3 DNA reads TGTGCCAGCAGTTACTCGATGGGAGCCTCTGGAAACACCATATATTTT. V gene TRBV6-5 combines with J gene TRBJ1-3; D ambiguous. Germline CDR1 MNHEY, CDR2 SVGAGI. The CDR3 runs 16 residues. The ends were cut back, 0 bases at V and 0 bases at J, with 9 bases in the middle.

The chain uses TRBV12-5 and TRBJ1-4; no clear D. Trimming removed 6 bases at V and 0 bases at J, with 8 bases between. The CDR3 is 14 residues long. Looked up from germline, CDR1 is LGHNT and CDR2 is FRNRAP. The CDR3 sequence: CASGFRTTNEKLFF. The DNA of the CDR3 is TGTGCTAGTGGCTTCAGGACAACTAATGAAAAACTGTTTTTT.

The genes are TRBV5-1 and TRBJ1-5; D gene ambiguous. The CDR3 spans 15 residues. From germline, CDR1 is SGHRS and CDR2 YFSETQ. Trimming removed 1 base from V and 3 bases from J, with 11 bases in between. The CDR3 nucleotides read TGCGCCAGCAGCTTGCTCCCATCGGACAATCAGCCCCAGCATTTT. Protein: CASSLLPSDNQPQHF.

The chain has TRBV27 and TRBJ2-7; 8 bases fit TRBD1. CDR1 and CDR2 (germline): MNHEY, SMNVEV (reference sequence). This CDR3 is 15 amino acids long. J lost 2 bases, V lost 4 bases, and 7 bases had no gene match. DNA of the CDR3: TGTGCCAGCAGTTCCCCCCCGACAGGGGCCTACGAGCAGTACTTC. Translation gives CASSSPPTGAYEQYF.

The gene calls are TRBV14 and TRBJ1-1, with D possibly matching TRBD1 (5 bases). This CDR3 contains 16 residues. Trimming left V 0 bases short and J 0 bases short, with 11 bases between. The germline gives CDR1 SGHDN, CDR2 FVKESK. The DNA of the CDR3 is TGTGCCAGCAGCCAAGATCAAGCAGGGATGAACACTGAAGCTTTCTTT. This encodes CASSQDQAGMNTEAFF.

This chain joins TRBV7-8 and TRBJ2-7, with TRBD2 as a possible D gene (5 bases). The CDR3 contains 14 residues. CDR1 and CDR2 from the germline V gene are SGHVS and FQNEAQ. Trimming took 1 base from V and 0 from J, leaving 7 bases between them. CDR3 DNA sequence: TGTGCCAGCAGCTTAGGAACTAGCTCCTACGAGCAGTACTTC. Amino acid sequence: CASSLGTSSYEQYF. Variable domain in full (rest from reference TRBV7-8 and TRBJ2-7): GAGVSQSPRYKVAKRGQDVALRCDPISGHVSLFWYQQALGQGPEFLTYFQNEAQLDKSGLPSDRFFAERPEGSVSTLKIQRTQQEDSAVYLCASSLGTSSYEQYFGPGTRLTVT.

The gene calls are TRBV2 and TRBJ1-2; no clear D gene. The germline gives CDR1 SNHLY, CDR2 FYNNEI. The CDR3 spans 13 residues. V dropped 3 bases and J dropped 8 bases, with 13 bases sitting between them. The CDR3 spells CASSDSLTQGYTF. In DNA, the CDR3 is TGTGCCAGCAGTGATTCACTAACTCAGGGCTACACCTTC.

The chain combines TRBV7-2 with TRBJ2-3; 9 nucleotides line up with TRBD2. The CDR3 length is 17 residues. V lost 1 base and J lost 2; bases outside the gene matches: 7. Germline values: CDR1 SGHTA, CDR2 FQGNSA. CDR3 sequence (DNA): TGTGCCAGCAGCTTAGGGGTACGCGGGGGGGCCACAGATACGCAGTATTTT. Protein: CASSLGVRGGATDTQYF.

V usage is TRBV27 and J usage is TRBJ2-7, with D possibly matching TRBD2 (7 bases). The CDR3 covers 14 residues. V was pared by 5 bases and J by 0 bases, with 11 bases between. CDR1 is MNHEY and CDR2 is SMNVEV in the germline V gene (reference sequence). CDR3 sequence reads: CASSPRGASYEQYF. In DNA form, the CDR3 reads TGTGCCAGCAGTCCACGGGGGGCCTCCTACGAGCAGTACTTC.

The chain combines TRBV9 with TRBJ2-7; 9 bases are shared with TRBD1. After removal of 0 bases from V and 6 bases from J, the junction contained 4 bases not matched to a gene. CDR1 is SGDLS, CDR2 YYNGEE, per germline. CDR3 length: 14 amino acids. The DNA for the CDR3 is TGTGCCAGCAGCGTAGATACAGGGGGCCGCGAGCAGTACTTC. As protein: CASSVDTGGREQYF.